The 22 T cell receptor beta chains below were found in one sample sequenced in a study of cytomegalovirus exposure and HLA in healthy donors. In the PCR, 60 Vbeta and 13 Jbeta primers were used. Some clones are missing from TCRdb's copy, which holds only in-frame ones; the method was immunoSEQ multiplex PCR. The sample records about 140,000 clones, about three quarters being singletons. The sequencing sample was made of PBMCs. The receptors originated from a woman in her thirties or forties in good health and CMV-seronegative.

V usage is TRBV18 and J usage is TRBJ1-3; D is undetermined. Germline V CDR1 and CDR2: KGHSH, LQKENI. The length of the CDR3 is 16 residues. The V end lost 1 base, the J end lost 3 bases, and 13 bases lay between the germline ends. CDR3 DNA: TGTGCCAGCTCACCACTAGCGGGGTTCAGTGGAAACACCATATATTTT. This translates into CASSPLAGFSGNTIYF.

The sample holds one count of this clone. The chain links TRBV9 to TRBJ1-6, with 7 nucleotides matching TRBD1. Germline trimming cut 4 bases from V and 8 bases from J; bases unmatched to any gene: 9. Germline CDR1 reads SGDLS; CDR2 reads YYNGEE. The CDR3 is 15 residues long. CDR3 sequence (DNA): TGTGCCAGCAGCTTGCGGACAGGATGGGATTCACCCCTCCACTTT. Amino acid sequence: CASSLRTGWDSPLHF.

Here the CDR3 reads CASSSGPGGMAGELFF. CDR3 sequence (DNA): TGTGCCAGCAGTAGTGGGCCAGGGGGGATGGCCGGGGAGCTGTTTTTT. This chain joins TRBV28 and TRBJ2-2, with D perhaps matching TRBD1 (7 bases). The V end was cut by 5 bases, the J end by 6 bases, with 19 bases between. CDR1 MDHEN and CDR2 SYDVKM come from the germline V gene. This CDR3 comprises 16 residues.

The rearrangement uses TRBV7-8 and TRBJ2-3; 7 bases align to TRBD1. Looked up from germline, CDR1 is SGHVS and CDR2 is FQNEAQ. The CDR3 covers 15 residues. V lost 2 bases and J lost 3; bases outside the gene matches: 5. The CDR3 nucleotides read TGTGCCAGCAGCTTACAGGGGGTCGGGACAGATACGCAGTATTTT. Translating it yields CASSLQGVGTDTQYF.

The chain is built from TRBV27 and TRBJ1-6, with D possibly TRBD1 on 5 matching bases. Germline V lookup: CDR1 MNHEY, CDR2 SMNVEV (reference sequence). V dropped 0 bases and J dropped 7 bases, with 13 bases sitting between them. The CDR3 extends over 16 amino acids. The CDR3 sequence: CASSLSIGASNSPLHF. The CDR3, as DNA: TGTGCCAGCAGTTTATCGATTGGGGCGTCGAATTCACCCCTCCACTTT.

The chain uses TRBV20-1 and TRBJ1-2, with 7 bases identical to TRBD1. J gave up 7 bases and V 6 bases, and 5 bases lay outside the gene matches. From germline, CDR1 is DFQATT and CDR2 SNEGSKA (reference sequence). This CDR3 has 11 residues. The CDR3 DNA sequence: TGCAGTGCCATCCAGGGGGGTGGCTACACCTTC. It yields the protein CSAIQGGGYTF.

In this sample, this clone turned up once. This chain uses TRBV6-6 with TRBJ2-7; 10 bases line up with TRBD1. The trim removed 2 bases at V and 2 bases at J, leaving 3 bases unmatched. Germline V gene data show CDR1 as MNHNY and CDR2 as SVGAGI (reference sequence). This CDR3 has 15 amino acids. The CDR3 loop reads CASSYGGTGAYEQYF. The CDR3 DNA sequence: TGTGCCAGCAGTTACGGCGGGACAGGGGCCTACGAGCAGTACTTC.

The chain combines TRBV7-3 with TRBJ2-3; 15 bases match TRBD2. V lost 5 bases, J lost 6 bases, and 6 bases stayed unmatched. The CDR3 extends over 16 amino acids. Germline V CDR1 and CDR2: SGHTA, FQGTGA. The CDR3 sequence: CASSVSGTSGGDTQYF. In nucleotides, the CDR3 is TGTGCCAGCAGCGTATCCGGGACTAGCGGGGGGGATACGCAGTATTTT. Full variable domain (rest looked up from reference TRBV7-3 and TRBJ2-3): GAGVSQTPSNKVTEKGKYVELRCDPISGHTALYWYRQSLGQGPEFLIYFQGTGAADDSGLPNDRFFAVRPEGSVSTLKIQRTERGDSAVYLCASSVSGTSGGDTQYFGPGTRLTVL.

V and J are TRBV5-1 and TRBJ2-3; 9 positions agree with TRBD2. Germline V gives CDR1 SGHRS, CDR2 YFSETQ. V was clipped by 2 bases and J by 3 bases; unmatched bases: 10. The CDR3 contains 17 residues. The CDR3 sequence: CASSLAPSGGTTDTQYF. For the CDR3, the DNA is TGCGCCAGCAGCTTAGCCCCGAGCGGGGGGACGACAGATACGCAGTATTTT. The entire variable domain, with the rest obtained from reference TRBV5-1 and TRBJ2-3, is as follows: KAGVTQTPRYLIKTRGQQVTLSCSPISGHRSVSWYQQTPGQGLQFLFEYFSETQRNKGNFPGRFSGRQFSNSRSEMNVSTLELGDSALYLCASSLAPSGGTTDTQYFGPGTRLTVL.

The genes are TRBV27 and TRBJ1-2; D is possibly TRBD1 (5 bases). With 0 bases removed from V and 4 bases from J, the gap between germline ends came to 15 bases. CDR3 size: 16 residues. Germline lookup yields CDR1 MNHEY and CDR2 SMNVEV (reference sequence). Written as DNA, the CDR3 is TGTGCCAGCAGTTTATCGGGTATGACAGAAGTCTATGGCTACACCTTC. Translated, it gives CASSLSGMTEVYGYTF.

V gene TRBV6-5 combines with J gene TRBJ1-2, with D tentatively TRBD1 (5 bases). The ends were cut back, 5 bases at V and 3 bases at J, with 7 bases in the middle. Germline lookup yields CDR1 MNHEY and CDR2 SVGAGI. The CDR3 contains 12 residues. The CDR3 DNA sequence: TGTGCCAGCAGTCCAGGGCACTATGGCTACACCTTC. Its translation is CASSPGHYGYTF.

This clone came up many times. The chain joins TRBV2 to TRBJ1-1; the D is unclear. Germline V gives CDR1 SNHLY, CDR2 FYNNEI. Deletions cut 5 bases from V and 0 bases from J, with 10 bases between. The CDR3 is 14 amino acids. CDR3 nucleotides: TGTGCCAGCAGTTACTCGGGGATGAACACTGAAGCTTTCTTT. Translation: CASSYSGMNTEAFF.

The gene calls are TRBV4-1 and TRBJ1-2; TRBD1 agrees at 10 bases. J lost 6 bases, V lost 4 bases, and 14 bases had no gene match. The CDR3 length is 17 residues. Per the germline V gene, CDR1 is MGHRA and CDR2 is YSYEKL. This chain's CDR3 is CASSLSLLLDRGNGYTF. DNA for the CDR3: TGCGCCAGCAGCCTTTCACTCCTACTGGACAGGGGGAATGGCTACACCTTC.

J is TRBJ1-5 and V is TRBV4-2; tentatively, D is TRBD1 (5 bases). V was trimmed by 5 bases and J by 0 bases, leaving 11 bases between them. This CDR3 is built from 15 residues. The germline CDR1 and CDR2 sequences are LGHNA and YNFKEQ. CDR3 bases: TGTGCCAGCAGCTCCCGACAGAATAGCAATCAGCCCCAGCATTTT. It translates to CASSSRQNSNQPQHF.

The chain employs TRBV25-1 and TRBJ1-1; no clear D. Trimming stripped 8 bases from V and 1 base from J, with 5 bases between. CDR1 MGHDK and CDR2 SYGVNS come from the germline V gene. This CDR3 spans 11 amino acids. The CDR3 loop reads CASYRNTEAFF. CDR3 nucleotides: TGTGCCAGCTACAGGAACACTGAAGCTTTCTTT.

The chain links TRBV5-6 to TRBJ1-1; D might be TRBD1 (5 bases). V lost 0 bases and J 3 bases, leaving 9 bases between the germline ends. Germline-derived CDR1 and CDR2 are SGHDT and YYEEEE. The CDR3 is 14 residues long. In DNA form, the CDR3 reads TGTGCCAGCAGCTTGGGGGGAGGGGACACTGAAGCTTTCTTT. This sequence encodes CASSLGGGDTEAFF.

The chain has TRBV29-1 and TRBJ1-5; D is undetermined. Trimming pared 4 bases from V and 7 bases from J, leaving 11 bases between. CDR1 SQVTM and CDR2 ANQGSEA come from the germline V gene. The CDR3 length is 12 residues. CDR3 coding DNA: TGCAGCGTTGGAGAACTCTTCCAGCCCCAGCATTTT. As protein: CSVGELFQPQHF.

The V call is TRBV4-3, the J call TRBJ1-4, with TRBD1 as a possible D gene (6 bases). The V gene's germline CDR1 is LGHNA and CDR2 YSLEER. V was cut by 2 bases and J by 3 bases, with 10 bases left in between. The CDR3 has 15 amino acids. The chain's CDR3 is CASSQRDTSNEKLFF. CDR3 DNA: TGCGCCAGCAGCCAAAGGGACACCTCTAATGAAAAACTGTTTTTT.

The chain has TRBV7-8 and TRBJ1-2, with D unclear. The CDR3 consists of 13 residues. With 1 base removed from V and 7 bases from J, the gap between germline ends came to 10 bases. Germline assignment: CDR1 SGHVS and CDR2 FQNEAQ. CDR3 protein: CASSLGHKSGYTF. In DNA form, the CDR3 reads TGTGCCAGCAGCTTAGGACATAAAAGTGGCTACACCTTC.

CDR3 loop: CASTSQGRRDGYTF. In nucleotides, the CDR3 is TGTGCCAGCACCTCCCAGGGGCGGCGGGATGGCTACACCTTC. The chain joins TRBV2 to TRBJ1-2; D might be TRBD1 (6 bases). Germline V lookup: CDR1 SNHLY, CDR2 FYNNEI. Between the trimmed V and J ends, which lost 7 bases and 6 bases, there was a span of 18 bases. This CDR3 is built from 14 residues.

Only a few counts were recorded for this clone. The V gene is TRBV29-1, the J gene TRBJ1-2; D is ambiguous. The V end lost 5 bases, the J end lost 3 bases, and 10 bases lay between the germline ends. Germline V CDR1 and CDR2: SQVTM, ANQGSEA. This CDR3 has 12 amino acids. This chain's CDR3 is CSVYPDYYGYTF. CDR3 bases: TGCAGCGTTTATCCAGACTACTATGGCTACACCTTC.

The CDR3 here is CASSLSPGQGGGGNEKLFF. In nucleotides, the CDR3 is TGCGCCAGCAGCCTCTCCCCTGGACAGGGGGGAGGAGGTAATGAAAAACTGTTTTTT. V usage is TRBV5-1 and J usage is TRBJ1-4; TRBD1 aligns across 10 bases. The CDR3 totals 19 residues. The germline V gene encodes CDR1 SGHRS and CDR2 YFSETQ. V trimming: 4 bases; J trimming: 4 bases; junction bases outside the gene matches: 16.